This passage covers 26 T cell receptor beta chains from one sample sequenced in a study of molecular identifiers for immune sequencing clone quantification. TCRdb fed the PCR reads into MiXCR, producing one record per CDR3 protein. The sample has about 86,000 distinct CDR3 sequences; roughly 25% are singletons. Source material: naive CD8+ T cells from blood, with Jurkat cell RNA spiked in. Described subset: FACS-sorted CD8+CD4-CCR7+CD45RA+ naive T cells. The receptor source for this set is a human donor in good health. Some libraries in this study had Jurkat cell RNA spiked in.

Worth noting for this clonotype: Possible read error: a much larger clone is one base away. The chain joins TRBV7-6 to TRBJ2-3, with D perhaps matching TRBD2 (6 bases). This CDR3 is 15 amino acids long. Germline-derived CDR1 and CDR2 are SGHVS and FNYEAQ. Trimming pared 2 bases from V and 2 bases from J, leaving 11 bases between. The CDR3: CASSLMEGPTDTQYF. The CDR3 bases are TGTGCCAGCAGCTTAATGGAGGGACCCACAGATACGCAGTATTTT. Drawing the rest from reference TRBV7-6 and TRBJ2-3, the complete variable domain is GAGVSQSPRYKVTKRGQDVALRCDPISGHVSLYWYRQALGQGPEFLTYFNYEAQQDKSGLPNDRFSAERPEGSISTLTIQRTEQRDSAMYRCASSLMEGPTDTQYFGPGTRLTVL.

There are many counts of this clonotype. The V gene is TRBV4-1, the J gene TRBJ2-4, with D possibly being TRBD2 (6 bases). The CDR3 sequence is 12 residues long. The V end was cut by 7 bases, the J end by 10 bases, with 14 bases between. The germline gives CDR1 MGHRA, CDR2 YSYEKL. The CDR3 spells CASKGSGTIQYF. Written as DNA, the CDR3 is TGCGCCAGCAAAGGTAGCGGAACAATTCAGTACTTC.

This clonotype was detected only a few times. The V gene is TRBV5-6, the J gene TRBJ2-7; 7 bases are a match to TRBD2. Germline loops: CDR1 SGHDT, CDR2 YYEEEE. V shed 0 bases, J shed 0 bases, and the junction held 3 bases outside the gene matches. The CDR3 length is 15 residues. The CDR3 sequence: CASSLGGSNSYEQYF. In DNA form, the CDR3 reads TGTGCCAGCAGCTTGGGCGGGAGCAACTCCTACGAGCAGTACTTC.

As concerns this clonotype: Sequence at one end of the junction differs from germline and may be a read error. CDR3 amino acids: CASSGRGVDQPQHF. The CDR3 DNA is TGCGCCAGCAGCGGCCGTGGAGTAGATCAGCCCCAGCATTTT. The chain is built from TRBV13 and TRBJ1-5, with D unclear. This CDR3 is 14 amino acids long. Per the germline V gene, CDR1 is PRHDT and CDR2 is FYEKMQ (reference sequence). Full variable domain (remainder filled in from reference TRBV13 and TRBJ1-5): AAGVIQSPRHLIKEKRETATLKCYPIPRHDTVYWYQQGPGQDPQFLISFYEKMQSDKGSIPDRFSAQQFSDYHSELNMSSLELGDSALYFCASSGRGVDQPQHFGDGTRLSIL.

This clonotype occurred a few times. This rearrangement joins TRBV6-2 or TRBV6-3 to TRBJ2-2; D unclear. This CDR3 is built from 12 residues. V was cut by 2 bases and J by 6 bases, with 4 bases left in between. In germline, CDR1 is MNHEY, CDR2 SVGEGT. CDR3 bases: TGTGCCAGCAGTTACAGCCCCGGGGAGCTGTTTTTT. It codes for CASSYSPGELFF.

This clonotype has at least ten counts. The gene calls are TRBV19 and TRBJ1-1; TRBD1 matches 7 bases. V was clipped by 6 bases and J by 10 bases; unmatched bases: 8. Germline V lookup: CDR1 LNHDA, CDR2 SQIVND (reference sequence). The CDR3 totals 12 residues. The CDR3 sequence: CASRPTGNGAFF. The CDR3 DNA reads TGTGCCAGTAGACCGACAGGGAACGGAGCTTTCTTT. Together with reference TRBV19 and TRBJ1-1, the CDR3 gives the full variable domain: DGGITQSPKYLFRKEGQNVTLSCEQNLNHDAMYWYRQDPGQGLRLIYYSQIVNDFQKGDIAEGYSVSREKKESFPLTVTSAQKNPTAFYLCASRPTGNGAFFGQGTRLTVV.

This clonotype was picked up many times. This chain connects TRBV7-9 to TRBJ2-7; D ambiguous. The CDR3 consists of 12 residues. The germline V gene has CDR1 SEHNR and CDR2 FQNEAQ (reference sequence). V lost 5 bases to trimming and J lost 3 bases, with 8 bases between them. The CDR3 DNA follows: TGTGCCAGCAGCGACGTGATCTACGAGCAGTACTTC. This encodes CASSDVIYEQYF.

Note on this clonotype: This may arise from a read error, as a much more abundant clone is one base away. V gene TRBV12-5 combines with J gene TRBJ2-2; the match to TRBD1 covers 12 bases. Trimming cost V 5 bases and J 3 bases; bases outside gene matches: 7. The CDR3 is 17 amino acids. The germline V gene has CDR1 LGHNT and CDR2 FRNRAP. This CDR3 reads CASGPPGTGGDTGELFF. CDR3 nucleotides: TGTGCTAGTGGTCCTCCCGGGACAGGGGGCGACACCGGGGAGCTGTTTTTT.

Only a few counts were recorded for this clonotype. J is TRBJ2-1 and V is TRBV7-9; TRBD1 might be the D (5 bases). The CDR3 contains 17 residues. In germline, CDR1 is SEHNR, CDR2 FQNEAQ (reference sequence). V lost 5 bases to trimming and J lost 0 bases, with 17 bases between them. CDR3 coding DNA: TGTGCCAGCAGCACGACTTTAGGGGTAGACTCCTACAATGAGCAGTTCTTC. It codes for CASSTTLGVDSYNEQFF.

Details on this clonotype: A much larger clonotype is one base distant, so this may be a read error. This CDR3 is missing its conserved last phenylalanine or tryptophan, likely due to a read error. The genes are TRBV2 and TRBJ2-6; TRBD1 is a possible D gene (5 bases). The germline V and J ends were trimmed by 10 bases and 1 base, with 20 bases remaining between them. This CDR3 region has 17 residues. CDR1 and CDR2 (germline): SNHLY, FYNNEI. CDR3 amino acids: CAIRQTPRWSGANVLTL. In nucleotides, the CDR3 is TGTGCCATTAGACAGACCCCAAGATGGTCTGGGGCCAACGTCCTGACTCTC.

The chain joins TRBV27 to TRBJ2-5; 10 bases fit TRBD1. The CDR3 loop spans 16 amino acids. Per germline, CDR1 MNHEY and CDR2 SMNVEV (reference sequence). V shed 4 bases and J 5 bases; nucleotides not matched to a gene: 10. For the CDR3, the DNA is TGTGCCAGCAGTTCCCAAACCAGGACAGGGGGGGAGACCCAGTACTTC. It specifies CASSSQTRTGGETQYF.

The chain employs TRBV28 and TRBJ2-7; tentatively, D is TRBD2 (5 bases). Trimming shortened V by 8 bases and J by 0 bases, and 14 bases separated the two germline ends. The CDR3 totals 14 residues. Germline assignment: CDR1 MDHEN and CDR2 SYDVKM. CDR3 loop: CASRTEVGSYEQYF. CDR3 in DNA: TGTGCCAGCCGTACGGAGGTGGGCTCCTACGAGCAGTACTTC.

The chain joins TRBV20-1 to TRBJ1-4, with TRBD1 matching 7 bases. V shed 3 bases, J shed 7 bases, and the junction held 20 bases outside the gene matches. Germline values: CDR1 DFQATT, CDR2 SNEGSKA (reference sequence). The CDR3 extends over 18 amino acids. This CDR3 is CSARGIRVKGAESEKLFF. In DNA, the CDR3 is TGCAGTGCTAGGGGCATCAGGGTAAAGGGGGCAGAGTCTGAAAAACTGTTTTTT.

This clonotype has ten or more counts. The chain combines TRBV29-1 with TRBJ2-7; D may be TRBD1 (6 bases). With 0 bases removed from V and 2 bases from J, the gap between germline ends came to 14 bases. CDR1 is SQVTM, CDR2 ANQGSEA, per germline. This CDR3 has 15 amino acids. The CDR3 spells CSVEDLQGQPYEQYF. The CDR3 DNA is TGCAGCGTTGAAGATCTTCAGGGGCAACCCTACGAGCAGTACTTC.

The chain links TRBV27 to TRBJ2-1; TRBD2 matches 13 bases. This CDR3 has 17 amino acids. With V trimmed by 5 bases and J by 5 bases, 9 bases remained unmatched. The germline V gene has CDR1 MNHEY and CDR2 SMNVEV (reference sequence). CDR3 sequence (DNA): TGTGCCAGCAGTCTCCTAGGACTAGCGGGAGTCAACAATGAGCAGTTCTTC. Protein sequence: CASSLLGLAGVNNEQFF.

The J gene is TRBJ2-2, the V gene TRBV4-3; TRBD2 agrees at 9 bases. The germline V gene has CDR1 LGHNA and CDR2 YSLEER. This CDR3 has 18 residues. J lost 6 bases, V lost 3 bases, and 14 bases had no gene match. CDR3 nucleotides: TGCGCCAGCAGCCAGTGGCGCGCGGGGGGGTCGACCCCCGGGGAGCTGTTTTTT. Protein: CASSQWRAGGSTPGELFF.

The rearrangement uses TRBV7-2 and TRBJ1-4; D is possibly TRBD1 (6 bases). CDR1 and CDR2 (germline): SGHTA, FQGNSA. Between the trimmed V and J ends, which lost 8 bases and 6 bases, there was a span of 16 bases. The CDR3 loop spans 14 amino acids. The CDR3 reads CASSPTGWDEKLFF. For the CDR3, the DNA is TGTGCCAGCTCCCCGACAGGCTGGGATGAAAAACTGTTTTTT. Full variable domain (rest looked up from reference TRBV7-2 and TRBJ1-4): GAGVSQSPSNKVTEKGKDVELRCDPISGHTALYWYRQSLGQGLEFLIYFQGNSAPDKSGLPSDRFSAERTGGSVSTLTIQRTQQEDSAVYLCASSPTGWDEKLFFGSGTQLSVL.

This clonotype was detected ten times or more. The V and J genes are TRBV25-1 and TRBJ1-1; D gene unclear. This CDR3 spans 16 amino acids. Germline CDR1 MGHDK, CDR2 SYGVNS. The germline V and J ends were trimmed by 8 bases and 2 bases, with 21 bases remaining between them. Here the CDR3 DNA reads TGTGCCAGCTCCCCCGGGCGGGTTCTCTTAAACACTGAAGCTTTCTTT. It translates to CASSPGRVLLNTEAFF.

This clonotype has a count of ten or more. The genes are TRBV29-1 and TRBJ2-1; 11 bases line up with TRBD2. From germline, CDR1 is SQVTM and CDR2 ANQGSEA. With V trimmed by 6 bases and J by 4 bases, 8 bases remained unmatched. The CDR3 spans 15 residues. The CDR3 loop is CSVASGTSGYNEQFF. The CDR3 DNA reads as TGCAGCGTCGCCTCCGGGACTAGCGGTTACAATGAGCAGTTCTTC.

Points on this clonotype: This sequence may be a read error, since a much larger clone differs from it by one base. J is TRBJ2-5 and V is TRBV29-1; maybe TRBD2 (6 bases). CDR1 and CDR2 from the germline V gene are SQVTM and ANQGSEA. V lost 4 bases to trimming and J lost 5 bases, with 17 bases between them. The CDR3 extends over 14 amino acids. In nucleotides, the CDR3 is TGCAGCGTTGTAGAGGGAGGCCGTGTGGAGACCCAGTACTTC. It encodes CSVVEGGRVETQYF.

The chain is built from TRBV2 and TRBJ2-1, with 7 bases matching TRBD2. Germline CDR1 is SNHLY and CDR2 is FYNNEI. The V segment lost 0 bases and the J segment 8 bases; nucleotides outside the gene matches: 7. The CDR3 is 15 amino acids. Written as DNA, the CDR3 is TGTGCCAGCAGTGAAGCGCTGGGGGGGAGGGATGAGCAGTTCTTC. This codes for CASSEALGGRDEQFF. The full variable domain, with the rest looked up from reference TRBV2 and TRBJ2-1, is EPEVTQTPSHQVTQMGQEVILRCVPISNHLYFYWYRQILGQKVEFLVSFYNNEISEKSEIFDDQFSVERPDGSNFTLKIRSTKLEDSAMYFCASSEALGGRDEQFFGPGTRLTVL.

As concerns this clonotype: Since a much larger clone is just one base distant, this may be a read error. The chain carries TRBV29-1 and TRBJ2-1; the match to TRBD2 covers 13 bases. The CDR3 has 14 residues. The V and J ends lost 7 bases and 8 bases, in that order; junction bases with no gene match: 8. CDR1 and CDR2 (germline): SQVTM, ANQGSEA. The CDR3 reads CSATGLAGKDEQFF. Here the CDR3 DNA reads TGCAGCGCCACGGGACTAGCGGGAAAAGATGAGCAGTTCTTC.

This clonotype came up many times. This chain uses TRBV2 with TRBJ1-5, with D uncertain. In germline, CDR1 is SNHLY, CDR2 FYNNEI. The CDR3 consists of 15 residues. Trimming removed 4 bases from V and 4 bases from J, with 14 bases in between. CDR3 nucleotides: TGTGCCAGCAGTGTAAACGGGGAAGCAAATCAGCCCCAGCATTTT. It codes for CASSVNGEANQPQHF.

This clonotype was detected a few times. V gene TRBV19 combines with J gene TRBJ2-7; 7 bases align to TRBD2. This CDR3 comprises 15 residues. Germline V gene lookup returns CDR1 LNHDA and CDR2 SQIVND (reference sequence). V trimming: 2 bases; J trimming: 0 bases; junction bases outside the gene matches: 4. The DNA for the CDR3 is TGTGCCAGTAGTATAACTAGCGTACCCTCCTACGAGCAGTACTTC. Translation gives CASSITSVPSYEQYF. The entire variable domain, with the rest obtained from reference TRBV19 and TRBJ2-7, is as follows: DGGITQSPKYLFRKEGQNVTLSCEQNLNHDAMYWYRQDPGQGLRLIYYSQIVNDFQKGDIAEGYSVSREKKESFPLTVTSAQKNPTAFYLCASSITSVPSYEQYFGPGTRLTVT.

The chain carries TRBV19 and TRBJ2-3, with TRBD1 matching over 9 bases. The germline gives CDR1 LNHDA, CDR2 SQIVND (reference sequence). V was pared by 7 bases and J by 2 bases, with 7 bases of the junction left unmatched. This CDR3 has 15 residues. The CDR3 DNA reads as TGTGCCAGTAACGCGGGGACAGGGCCCACAGATACGCAGTATTTT. Translated: CASNAGTGPTDTQYF.

Remarks on this clonotype: It may be a read error: a sequence one base away is much more abundant. The chain employs TRBV14 and TRBJ2-7, with D unclear. This CDR3 comprises 12 residues. With 4 bases removed from V and 4 bases from J, the gap between germline ends came to 8 bases. Germline values: CDR1 SGHDN, CDR2 FVKESK. The CDR3 DNA reads TGTGCCAGCAGCCGAGCCTGGTACGAGCAGTACTTC. Protein sequence: CASSRAWYEQYF.